Below, 29 T cell receptor beta chains from the same sample are listed, as sequenced in a study of blood T cell repertoires in COVID-19. Libraries were prepared by immunoSEQ multiplex PCR; TCRdb keeps only in-frame clonotypes and omits some of them. The table shows 250,000 to 400,000 clones, with approximately 88% occurring only once. The sample comprised peripheral blood. The receptors were gathered from a woman younger than 45 with COVID-19, enrolled during active disease.

This chain links TRBV7-9 with TRBJ1-2; TRBD1 matches at 8 bases. Germline CDR1 and CDR2: SEHNR and FQNEAQ (reference sequence). The CDR3 contains 14 residues. The junction had 10 bases not matched to a gene; V was cut back by 5 bases and J by 8 bases. CDR3 region: CASSPGRTGTGYTF. The CDR3 DNA follows: TGTGCCAGCAGCCCTGGGAGGACAGGGACGGGCTACACCTTC.

This chain connects TRBV29-1 to TRBJ1-3; 10 bases agree with TRBD1. Germline V gene data show CDR1 as SQVTM and CDR2 as ANQGSEA. CDR3 length equals 14 residues. The V segment lost 7 bases and the J segment 3 bases; nucleotides outside the gene matches: 6. CDR3 loop: CSARTGGIGNTIYF. The CDR3 nucleotides read TGCAGCGCCCGGACAGGGGGAATTGGAAACACCATATATTTT.

The CDR3 DNA reads TGTGCCAGCAGCTTAGGGACAGGGGTAGGCTACACCTTC. Amino acid sequence: CASSLGTGVGYTF. The chain joins TRBV7-2 to TRBJ1-2; 9 bases are a match to TRBD1. The CDR3 covers 13 residues. Germline CDR1 SGHTA, CDR2 FQGNSA. The trim removed 1 base at V and 8 bases at J, leaving 2 bases unmatched.

This sequence joins TRBV30 and TRBJ2-1; 7 bases are shared with TRBD2. V lost 5 bases and J lost 1; bases outside the gene matches: 5. The CDR3 covers 14 residues. Germline CDR1 and CDR2: GTSNPN and SVGIG (reference sequence). In DNA form, the CDR3 reads TGTGCCTGGGAAGCCGGGGGGTCCTACAATGAGCAGTTCTTC. Residues: CAWEAGGSYNEQFF.

This chain uses TRBV5-1 with TRBJ1-4; 8 bases line up with TRBD1. The CDR3 runs to 16 residues. V shed 4 bases and J 2 bases; nucleotides not matched to a gene: 7. The germline gives CDR1 SGHRS, CDR2 YFSETQ. The CDR3 reads CASSAEQGGTNEKLFF. The DNA for the CDR3 is TGCGCCAGCAGCGCAGAACAGGGGGGGACTAATGAAAAACTGTTTTTT. Full variable domain (rest looked up from reference TRBV5-1 and TRBJ1-4): KAGVTQTPRYLIKTRGQQVTLSCSPISGHRSVSWYQQTPGQGLQFLFEYFSETQRNKGNFPGRFSGRQFSNSRSEMNVSTLELGDSALYLCASSAEQGGTNEKLFFGSGTQLSVL.

This chain links TRBV30 with TRBJ1-5; TRBD1 is a possible D gene (5 bases). Germline CDR1 is GTSNPN and CDR2 is SVGIG (reference sequence). The CDR3 consists of 15 residues. The V gene lost 1 base and the J gene lost 6 bases, with 16 bases spanning the gap. Written as DNA, the CDR3 is TGTGCCTGGAGTGACGGGGCAGGGAGGGGTCAGCCCCAGCATTTT. Its protein product is CAWSDGAGRGQPQHF. The full variable domain, its missing parts supplied by reference TRBV30 and TRBJ1-5, is SQTIHQWPATLVQPVGSPLSLECTVEGTSNPNLYWYRQAAGRGLQLLFYSVGIGQISSEVPQNLSASRPQDRQFILSSKKLLLSDSGFYLCAWSDGAGRGQPQHFGDGTRLSIL.

The chain couples TRBV27 to TRBJ1-4, with D possibly matching TRBD1 (6 bases). Between the trimmed V and J ends, which lost 7 bases and 3 bases, there was a span of 18 bases. Per germline, CDR1 MNHEY and CDR2 SMNVEV (reference sequence). This CDR3 comprises 16 residues. The CDR3 loop is CASTPRGGAANEKLFF. CDR3 DNA: TGTGCCAGCACCCCCCGGGGGGGCGCGGCTAATGAAAAACTGTTTTTT. The full variable domain, with the rest looked up from reference TRBV27 and TRBJ1-4, is EAQVTQNPRYLITVTGKKLTVTCSQNMNHEYMSWYRQDPGLGLRQIYYSMNVEVTDKGDVPEGYKVSRKEKRNFPLILESPSPNQTSLYFCASTPRGGAANEKLFFGSGTQLSVL.

This clone is a singleton in its sample. V gene TRBV28 combines with J gene TRBJ1-5, with D tentatively TRBD1 (5 bases). Germline CDR1 reads MDHEN; CDR2 reads SYDVKM. With 5 bases removed from V and 2 bases from J, the gap between germline ends came to 16 bases. The CDR3 has 16 residues. Here the CDR3 reads CASSTTREGGNQPQHF. CDR3 DNA sequence: TGTGCCAGCAGTACCACCAGGGAAGGGGGCAATCAGCCCCAGCATTTT.

This chain joins TRBV28 and TRBJ2-7; 10 bases are shared with TRBD1. This CDR3 is 11 amino acids long. Germline lookup yields CDR1 MDHEN and CDR2 SYDVKM. Trimming cost V 10 bases and J 6 bases; bases outside gene matches: 3. Here the CDR3 DNA reads TGTGCCACGGGACAGGGGACCGAGCAGTACGTC. Translating gives CATGQGTEQYV.

The CDR3 DNA is TGTGCCAGCAGATTTCAGGTGACGGCTAACTATGGCTACACCTTC. Its protein is CASRFQVTANYGYTF. J is TRBJ1-2 and V is TRBV2, with D hard to call. The length of the CDR3 is 15 residues. Trimming stripped 6 bases from V and 0 bases from J, with 14 bases between. Germline lookup yields CDR1 SNHLY and CDR2 FYNNEI. Combining the CDR3 with reference TRBV2 and TRBJ1-2 gives the whole variable domain EPEVTQTPSHQVTQMGQEVILRCVPISNHLYFYWYRQILGQKVEFLVSFYNNEISEKSEIFDDQFSVERPDGSNFTLKIRSTKLEDSAMYFCASRFQVTANYGYTFGSGTRLTVV.

This sequence joins TRBV3-1 (or the pseudogene TRBV3-2) and TRBJ1-6; 8 bases are shared with TRBD1. CDR1 is LGHDT and CDR2 is YNNKEL in the germline V gene (reference sequence). The CDR3 is made up of 14 amino acids. The trim removed 1 base at V and 12 bases at J, leaving 5 bases unmatched. The DNA of the CDR3 is TGTGCCAGCAGCCAAGGCCGGGACAGGCTACCCCTCCACTTT. Its protein is CASSQGRDRLPLHF.

The table lists this clone with a few counts. This sequence joins TRBV19 and TRBJ1-5; 8 bases agree with TRBD1. CDR3 length: 15 residues. Trimming removed 5 bases from V and 6 bases from J; junction bases left unmatched: 9. In germline, CDR1 is LNHDA, CDR2 SQIVND (reference sequence). CDR3 loop: CASSFWTGSSQPQHF. The CDR3 DNA sequence: TGTGCCAGTAGTTTCTGGACAGGGTCAAGTCAGCCCCAGCATTTT.

V and J are TRBV9 and TRBJ2-3; 8 bases are a match to TRBD2. This CDR3 spans 15 amino acids. V dropped 4 bases and J dropped 4; count of bases not matched to a gene: 8. Germline CDR1 SGDLS, CDR2 YYNGEE. CDR3 region: CASSNTWRGADTQYF. As DNA, the CDR3 is TGTGCCAGCAGCAATACTTGGCGGGGGGCAGATACGCAGTATTTT.

The J gene is TRBJ2-7, the V gene TRBV24-1, with a weak D call TRBD1 (5 bases). V was pared by 3 bases and J by 2 bases, with 13 bases between. Germline-derived CDR1 and CDR2 are KGHDR and SFDVKD. This CDR3 region has 15 residues. This CDR3 reads CATSDRKGLPYEQYF. The CDR3, as DNA: TGTGCCACCAGTGATCGCAAGGGGTTGCCCTACGAGCAGTACTTC.

For the CDR3, the DNA is TGTGCCAGCTCACCGGGACAGGGGACCCTAAACACTGAAGCTTTCTTT. Protein sequence: CASSPGQGTLNTEAFF. The J gene is TRBJ1-1, the V gene TRBV18, with 10 bases fitting TRBD1. The CDR3 loop spans 16 amino acids. After removal of 3 bases from V and 2 bases from J, the junction contained 6 bases not matched to a gene. Germline V gene data show CDR1 as KGHSH and CDR2 as LQKENI.

V and J are TRBV24-1 and TRBJ1-2; 7 bases fit TRBD1. Germline CDR1 and CDR2: KGHDR and SFDVKD. The trim removed 2 bases at V and 5 bases at J, leaving 4 bases unmatched. The CDR3 consists of 14 residues. Here the CDR3 reads CATSDSTGWYGYTF. CDR3 sequence (DNA): TGTGCCACCAGTGATTCGACAGGGTGGTATGGCTACACCTTC.

The rearrangement uses TRBV18 and TRBJ1-1, with 9 bases lining up with TRBD1. CDR3 size: 16 residues. V dropped 4 bases and J dropped 1; count of bases not matched to a gene: 7. The germline gives CDR1 KGHSH, CDR2 LQKENI. This CDR3 is CASSQGQGDANTEAFF. DNA for the CDR3: TGTGCCAGCTCACAGGGACAGGGCGATGCGAACACTGAAGCTTTCTTT.

The CDR3 nucleotides read TGTGCCAGTAGTAACGGGGGAGGACGAAAGACCCAGTACTTC. This sequence encodes CASSNGGGRKTQYF. The chain employs TRBV19 and TRBJ2-5; D may be TRBD2 (6 bases). Germline lookup yields CDR1 LNHDA and CDR2 SQIVND (reference sequence). This CDR3 has 14 residues. Deletions cut 4 bases from V and 6 bases from J, with 15 bases between. The full variable domain, completed using reference TRBV19 and TRBJ2-5, is DGGITQSPKYLFRKEGQNVTLSCEQNLNHDAMYWYRQDPGQGLRLIYYSQIVNDFQKGDIAEGYSVSREKKESFPLTVTSAQKNPTAFYLCASSNGGGRKTQYFGPGTRLLVL.

The chain combines TRBV5-1 with TRBJ1-1; D call uncertain. Germline lookup yields CDR1 SGHRS and CDR2 YFSETQ. Trimming pared 0 bases from V and 1 base from J, leaving 10 bases between. The CDR3 sequence is 15 residues long. The chain's CDR3 is CASSLEMGGNTEAFF. As DNA, the CDR3 is TGCGCCAGCAGCTTGGAAATGGGAGGGAACACTGAAGCTTTCTTT.

J is TRBJ1-3 and V is TRBV30; no firm D call. V was pared by 0 bases and J by 9 bases, with 12 bases between. The CDR3 spans 13 residues. CDR1 is GTSNPN, CDR2 SVGIG, per germline (reference sequence). DNA of the CDR3: TGTGCCTGGAGTGTAGGCGGGCAATCCACCATATATTTT. This codes for CAWSVGGQSTIYF.

The J gene is TRBJ1-5, the V gene TRBV30, with TRBD1 identical over 9 bases. V trimming: 5 bases; J trimming: 4 bases; junction bases outside the gene matches: 0. This CDR3 has 12 residues. Germline CDR1 is GTSNPN and CDR2 is SVGIG (reference sequence). This CDR3 is CAWGTGNQPQHF. The CDR3 DNA follows: TGTGCCTGGGGGACAGGGAATCAGCCCCAGCATTTT.

This clone is a singleton in its sample. Other DNA sequences from this sample encode an identical CDR3 as well. The gene calls are TRBV19 and TRBJ2-3; D gene uncertain. CDR3 length equals 13 residues. The germline CDR1 and CDR2 sequences are LNHDA and SQIVND (reference sequence). V lost 1 base to trimming and J lost 4 bases, with 6 bases between them. The CDR3 protein is CASSIGTADTQYF. Written as DNA, the CDR3 is TGTGCCAGTAGTATAGGAACGGCAGATACGCAGTATTTT.

The count of this clone is one. The gene calls are TRBV29-1 and TRBJ2-2; D might be TRBD2 (6 bases). The V gene's germline CDR1 is SQVTM and CDR2 ANQGSEA. The V and J ends lost 4 bases and 1 base respectively, with 7 bases between them. CDR3 length: 13 residues. CDR3 DNA: TGCAGCGTTGTGGGGGGGAACACCGGGGAGCTGTTTTTT. Protein sequence: CSVVGGNTGELFF.

The V call is TRBV2, the J call TRBJ1-6; D may be TRBD1 (5 bases). Germline lookup yields CDR1 SNHLY and CDR2 FYNNEI. The V and J ends lost 7 bases and 0 bases respectively, with 19 bases between them. The CDR3 contains 18 residues. The CDR3 DNA is TGTGCCAGCAAGATGGGCAGGGAAGCACCCTCCTATAATTCACCCCTCCACTTT. This codes for CASKMGREAPSYNSPLHF.

V usage is TRBV7-9 and J usage is TRBJ2-7; maybe TRBD1 (5 bases). The CDR3 contains 13 residues. Trimming pared 2 bases from V and 2 bases from J, leaving 7 bases between. CDR1 SEHNR and CDR2 FQNEAQ come from the germline V gene (reference sequence). The chain's CDR3 is CASSLTGPYEQYF. Written as DNA, the CDR3 is TGTGCCAGCAGCTTAACAGGACCCTACGAGCAGTACTTC.

V usage is TRBV12-2 and J usage is TRBJ1-4; the listed D gene, TRBD1, was not tested against the DNA. TRBV12-2 is labeled a pseudogene. The CDR3 is 18 residues long. The CDR3 sequence: CASRLVHPGATEDEKLFF. The CDR3 coding sequence is TGTGCAAGTCGCTTAGTTCATCCAGGGGCTACTGAGGATGAAAAACTGTTTTTT.

The chain employs TRBV2 and TRBJ1-5; D gene unclear. The CDR3 covers 12 residues. CDR1 is SNHLY and CDR2 is FYNNEI in the germline V gene. Deletions cut 3 bases from V and 3 bases from J, with 3 bases between. Here the CDR3 DNA reads TGTGCCAGCAGTGAGGCCAATCAGCCCCAGCATTTT. This translates into CASSEANQPQHF.

This clone showed up just once. The chain has TRBV4-1 and TRBJ1-2; D is ambiguous. Trimming stripped 0 bases from V and 0 bases from J, with 8 bases between. In germline, CDR1 is MGHRA, CDR2 YSYEKL. CDR3 length: 15 residues. The CDR3 sequence is CASSQDSVTNYGYTF. CDR3 in DNA: TGCGCCAGCAGCCAAGACTCGGTTACTAACTATGGCTACACCTTC.

This sequence joins TRBV20-1 and TRBJ2-5; 15 nucleotides line up with TRBD2. CDR1 is DFQATT, CDR2 SNEGSKA, per germline (reference sequence). The CDR3 contains 17 residues. The trim removed 3 bases at V and 6 bases at J, leaving 11 bases unmatched. The CDR3 DNA follows: TGCAGTGCTAGTGCCAGGGGACTAGCGGGGGGACTAAAGACCCAGTACTTC. It yields the protein CSASARGLAGGLKTQYF.